This section outlines one TCR beta chain sequence together with its context. Antigen unknown. The record originates from a study of a mutant IDH1 vaccine in newly diagnosed glioma. The time point denotes: week 23, last vaccination. All doses held 300 ug of mutant IDH1 20-mer peptide, with topical imiquimod. Repertoires were generated with immunoSEQ multiplex PCR, while TCRdb's copy carries only in-frame clones and drops some. The table lists roughly 51,000 clones, around 80% of them singletons. CDR1 is LNHDA and CDR2 is SQIVND in the germline V gene (reference sequence). With 5 bases clipped from V and 12 bases from J, the junction kept 18 bases outside the gene matches. The CDR3 spans 15 residues.

Sequencing was performed on PBMCs, taken from a glioma patient whose treatment included an IDH1 peptide vaccine. The genes are TRBV19 and TRBJ1-1, with 7 bases that match TRBD1. The source of this sequence is a middle-aged woman with glioma. Some clones in this sample may be carry-over from other donors' samples. The CDR3 DNA reads as TGTGCCAGTAGTCACACCCCGGACAGGCTAGAAGTTCCTTTCTTT. Its translation is CASSHTPDRLEVPFF.